Each of the 30 T cell receptor beta chains below was sequenced from the same sample in a study of blood T cells in healthy people across ages. A sample-barcoded 5' primer and a J-beta primer mix were used in a second PCR of roughly 7 to 11 cycles. TCRdb ran MiXCR on the 5' RACE reads and lists one entry per CDR3 protein. This sample has roughly 1.6 million distinct CDR3 sequences; roughly 30% occur once, and the top ten carry around 10%. The sample was blood. These receptors came from a woman in her 30s in good health.

The table lists this clonotype with a few counts. The chain uses TRBV25-1 and TRBJ1-2; the D gene is possibly TRBD1 (5 bases). Germline lookup yields CDR1 MGHDK and CDR2 SYGVNS. This CDR3 contains 14 residues. The V end lost 4 bases, the J end lost 8 bases, and 17 bases lay between the germline ends. This CDR3 reads CASSGTGRRDGYTF. The CDR3, as DNA: TGTGCCAGCAGTGGGACTGGGCGGCGGGACGGCTACACCTTC.

V is TRBV12-3 or TRBV12-4 and J is TRBJ1-1; 7 bases map to TRBD1. V lost 7 bases, J lost 7 bases, and 12 bases stayed unmatched. CDR3 length: 14 amino acids. The CDR3 protein is CASNSGQLGNEAFF. CDR3 in DNA: TGTGCCAGCAATTCGGGACAGTTGGGGAATGAAGCTTTCTTT.

This clonotype has only a few counts. The V and J genes are TRBV20-1 and TRBJ2-7; possibly TRBD2 for D (6 bases). V lost 3 bases, J lost 6 bases, and 15 bases lay in between. This CDR3 is built from 13 residues. CDR1 is DFQATT and CDR2 is SNEGSKA in the germline V gene (reference sequence). The CDR3 DNA sequence: TGCAGTGCTAGGGTGACTAGTTTATTCGAGCAGTACTTC. Amino acid sequence: CSARVTSLFEQYF.

A word on this clonotype: Relative to the germline gene, one junction end is altered; a read error may explain this. The chain employs TRBV6-1 and TRBJ2-5, with 10 bases fitting TRBD1. The CDR3 is made up of 14 amino acids. Per the germline V gene, CDR1 is MNHNS and CDR2 is SASEGT. The CDR3 loop reads CAGRQGAQGNEQYF. The CDR3 DNA reads as TGTGCCGGCAGACAGGGGGCGCAAGGCAATGAGCAGTACTTC.

This clonotype occurred a few times. The chain joins TRBV7-9 to TRBJ2-7; tentative D call: TRBD2 (6 bases). The CDR3 covers 13 residues. CDR1 and CDR2 from the germline V gene are SEHNR and FQNEAQ (reference sequence). Trimming shortened V by 8 bases and J by 3 bases, and 14 bases separated the two germline ends. CDR3 amino acids: CASGRLEVYEQYF. Here the CDR3 DNA reads TGTGCCAGCGGAAGACTAGAGGTCTACGAGCAGTACTTC.

This clonotype was detected ten times or more. V usage is TRBV24-1 and J usage is TRBJ2-3; perhaps TRBD1 as D (5 bases). The CDR3 totals 15 residues. V shed 1 base and J shed 6 bases, with 13 bases lying between them. Germline V gene lookup returns CDR1 KGHDR and CDR2 SFDVKD. The CDR3 sequence: CATSDFGRADDTQYF. The CDR3 DNA is TGTGCCACCAGTGATTTCGGCAGGGCAGATGATACGCAGTATTTT.

This chain links TRBV3-1 with TRBJ2-5; either TRBD1 or TRBD2 may supply D (7 bases each). Trimming pared 4 bases from V and 3 bases from J, leaving 15 bases between. Germline CDR1 and CDR2: LGHDT and YNNKEL (reference sequence). The CDR3 spans 15 residues. The CDR3 sequence is CASSLRGGEKETQYF. The DNA for the CDR3 is TGTGCCAGCAGCCTCAGGGGGGGAGAAAAAGAGACCCAGTACTTC.

The V gene is TRBV10-2, the J gene TRBJ2-1; D unclear. The germline gives CDR1 WSHSY, CDR2 SAAADI. The CDR3 runs to 13 residues. Trimming stripped 8 bases from V and 6 bases from J, with 14 bases between. CDR3 coding DNA: TGCGCCAGCCTCTCAGGTGGAAGCAATGAGCAGTTCTTC. Its translation is CASLSGGSNEQFF.

In the case of this clonotype: Being one base from a much bigger clone, this may be a read error. This chain uses TRBV4-2 with TRBJ2-1; 10 positions agree with TRBD2. V dropped 11 bases and J dropped 6; count of bases not matched to a gene: 7. The CDR3 runs 13 residues. Germline values: CDR1 LGHNA, CDR2 YNFKEQ. The CDR3 coding sequence is TGTGCCGGCGGAAGGACTAGCGGCAATGAGCAGTTCTTC. Amino acids: CAGGRTSGNEQFF.

This clonotype was detected many times. J is TRBJ1-2 and V is TRBV7-9, with no clear D. V lost 5 bases, J lost 4 bases, and 17 bases lay in between. CDR3 size: 15 residues. CDR1 is SEHNR and CDR2 is FQNEAQ in the germline V gene (reference sequence). Written as DNA, the CDR3 is TGTGCCAGCAGCCACCTTTCGGATGGACTCTATGGCTACACCTTC. It translates to CASSHLSDGLYGYTF.

This clonotype came up a few times. The V call is TRBV5-1, the J call TRBJ2-3; D gene unclear. V dropped 5 bases and J dropped 12 bases, with 13 bases sitting between them. The CDR3 totals 11 residues. The V gene's germline CDR1 is SGHRS and CDR2 YFSETQ. The CDR3 sequence: CASRNSLRQYF. The CDR3 region has the DNA TGCGCCAGCAGAAATAGTCTCCGACAGTATTTT.

The sample holds many counts of this clonotype. This chain uses TRBV6-5 with TRBJ2-1; either TRBD1 or TRBD2 may fit D (5 bases each). CDR1 and CDR2 from the germline V gene are MNHEY and SVGAGI. Trimming stripped 6 bases from V and 10 bases from J, with 13 bases between. The CDR3 length is 12 residues. CDR3 protein: CASSPARGEQFF. In DNA form, the CDR3 reads TGTGCCAGCAGCCCCGCGAGGGGCGAGCAGTTCTTC.

The V gene is TRBV7-7, the J gene TRBJ2-3; tentative D call: TRBD1 (6 bases). The germline CDR1 and CDR2 sequences are SSHAT and FNYEAQ (reference sequence). The CDR3 contains 16 residues. The V end was cut by 5 bases, the J end by 2 bases, with 17 bases between. CDR3 sequence reads: CASSPGADRITDTQYF. The CDR3 nucleotides read TGTGCCAGCAGCCCCGGAGCGGACAGAATCACAGATACGCAGTATTTT.

This clonotype has just a few counts. V gene TRBV25-1 combines with J gene TRBJ2-5; 8 nucleotides match TRBD1. This CDR3 has 20 amino acids. CDR1 MGHDK and CDR2 SYGVNS come from the germline V gene. With 4 bases clipped from V and 4 bases from J, the junction kept 23 bases outside the gene matches. The CDR3 coding sequence is TGTGCCAGCAGTGGTTTTATAACCCGGACAGGGCGAAGTCAGAGAGAGACCCAGTACTTC. Amino acid sequence: CASSGFITRTGRSQRETQYF.

This chain joins TRBV5-1 and TRBJ1-5; 8 positions match TRBD1. The CDR3 runs to 15 residues. With 3 bases clipped from V and 4 bases from J, the junction kept 6 bases outside the gene matches. The germline CDR1 and CDR2 sequences are SGHRS and YFSETQ. The CDR3 is CASSSSGGENQPQHF. As DNA, the CDR3 is TGCGCCAGCAGCTCGTCAGGGGGCGAGAATCAGCCCCAGCATTTT.

As concerns this clonotype: This may arise from a read error, as a much more abundant clone is one base away. The chain employs TRBV20-1 and TRBJ1-2, with 7 nucleotides matching TRBD1. Germline lookup yields CDR1 DFQATT and CDR2 SNEGSKA (reference sequence). The CDR3 is 14 residues long. The CDR3 coding sequence is TGCAGTGCCCCGGGACAGACTCTTAACTATGGCCACACCTTC. Its protein product is CSAPGQTLNYGHTF.

This clonotype was counted a few times. The chain uses TRBV12-5 and TRBJ2-5, with 8 bases identical to TRBD1. Germline V gives CDR1 LGHNT, CDR2 FRNRAP. The CDR3 has 12 amino acids. V dropped 5 bases and J dropped 7; count of bases not matched to a gene: 3. The CDR3 DNA sequence: TGTGCTAGTGGTGACAGGGGCGGGACCCAGTACTTC. Its translation is CASGDRGGTQYF.

This clonotype was observed a few times. This chain connects TRBV5-6 to TRBJ2-7; TRBD1 is a possible D gene (5 bases). V was clipped by 2 bases and J by 7 bases, with 16 bases between them. CDR1 and CDR2 from the germline V gene are SGHDT and YYEEEE. This CDR3 spans 14 amino acids. The CDR3 nucleotides read TGTGCCAGCAGCTTCGGGCAGGGTTCTTTAGAGCAGTACTTC. Its protein product is CASSFGQGSLEQYF.

This clonotype was seen only once. An end of the junction does not agree with germline; a read error may underlie this. The chain is built from TRBV12-3 or TRBV12-4 and TRBJ2-1, with D possibly matching TRBD2 (7 bases). The CDR3 sequence is 16 residues long. CDR3 in amino acids: CASSLVPEGGNNERFF. The CDR3 DNA reads TGTGCCAGCAGTTTAGTCCCAGAGGGGGGGAACAATGAGCGGTTCTTC.

Regarding this clonotype: This may come from a read error, since a much larger clone is one base off. CDR3 residues: CASNFPTSGSYEQYF. CDR3 nucleotides: TGTGCCAGCAACTTTCCGACTAGCGGGAGTTACGAGCAGTACTTC. The chain recombines TRBV7-9 with TRBJ2-7, with 12 bases lining up with TRBD2. The CDR3 is 15 residues long. With 7 bases clipped from V and 4 bases from J, the junction kept 8 bases outside the gene matches. The germline V gene has CDR1 SEHNR and CDR2 FQNEAQ (reference sequence).

The J gene is TRBJ1-5, the V gene TRBV27; 10 bases align to TRBD1. Trimming removed 5 bases from V and 8 bases from J; junction bases left unmatched: 12. CDR1 is MNHEY, CDR2 SMNVEV, per germline (reference sequence). CDR3 length: 16 residues. The CDR3 DNA follows: TGTGCCAGCAGTCCACAGGGACAGGGGTTCGTAGAGCCCCAGCATTTT. Amino acids: CASSPQGQGFVEPQHF.

The sample holds a few counts of this clonotype. The chain uses TRBV7-9 and TRBJ2-5; D is undetermined. The germline V and J ends were trimmed by 1 base and 5 bases, with 8 bases remaining between them. Germline lookup yields CDR1 SEHNR and CDR2 FQNEAQ (reference sequence). CDR3 length: 13 amino acids. The CDR3 reads CASSLGPDETQYF. The DNA for the CDR3 is TGTGCCAGCAGCTTAGGTCCTGACGAGACCCAGTACTTC.

The chain has TRBV27 and TRBJ2-7, with unresolved D. The length of the CDR3 is 13 residues. V shed 6 bases and J shed 2 bases, with 11 bases lying between them. Per the germline V gene, CDR1 is MNHEY and CDR2 is SMNVEV (reference sequence). CDR3 residues: CASRYSSTYEQYF. For the CDR3, the DNA is TGTGCCAGCAGATATTCCTCTACCTACGAGCAGTACTTC.

This clonotype was seen more than once but under ten times. The rearrangement uses TRBV20-1 and TRBJ2-3; 9 bases line up with TRBD2. J lost 5 bases, V lost 6 bases, and 12 bases had no gene match. This CDR3 has 15 residues. Germline V gene data show CDR1 as DFQATT and CDR2 as SNEGSKA (reference sequence). This CDR3 reads CSATTPGLAIDTQYF. The CDR3, as DNA: TGCAGTGCCACAACCCCGGGACTAGCAATAGATACGCAGTATTTT.

The chain joins TRBV20-1 to TRBJ2-5, with 7 bases that match TRBD1. The ends lost 6 bases at V and 2 bases at J; junction bases unmatched: 9. The germline CDR1 and CDR2 sequences are DFQATT and SNEGSKA (reference sequence). The CDR3 has 14 residues. The CDR3 loop is CSASRDSLQETQYF. The DNA for the CDR3 is TGCAGTGCCAGCCGGGACAGCTTACAAGAGACCCAGTACTTC.

V usage is TRBV7-2 and J usage is TRBJ1-2, with D perhaps matching TRBD1 (5 bases). Trimming shortened V by 10 bases and J by 8 bases, and 20 bases separated the two germline ends. CDR1 and CDR2 from the germline V gene are SGHTA and FQGNSA. The CDR3 totals 13 residues. The CDR3 sequence is CANLGTPQGGYTF. CDR3 in DNA: TGTGCCAACCTCGGGACCCCCCAGGGAGGCTACACCTTC.

V is TRBV7-6 and J is TRBJ1-1, with D unresolved. The CDR3 is 13 residues long. Per the germline V gene, CDR1 is SGHVS and CDR2 is FNYEAQ. Trimming left V 4 bases short and J 3 bases short, with 9 bases between. CDR3 region: CASSSADHTEAFF. CDR3 sequence (DNA): TGTGCCAGCAGCTCGGCGGATCACACTGAAGCTTTCTTT. Full variable domain (outside the CDR3, taken from reference TRBV7-6 and TRBJ1-1): GAGVSQSPRYKVTKRGQDVALRCDPISGHVSLYWYRQALGQGPEFLTYFNYEAQQDKSGLPNDRFSAERPEGSISTLTIQRTEQRDSAMYRCASSSADHTEAFFGQGTRLTVV.

There are many counts of this clonotype. The chain recombines TRBV6-5 with TRBJ1-1; the D is unclear. The V gene lost 5 bases and the J gene lost 5 bases, with 12 bases spanning the gap. Germline V gene lookup returns CDR1 MNHEY and CDR2 SVGAGI. The CDR3 loop spans 13 amino acids. The CDR3 bases are TGTGCCAGCAGTCTGCGGCGAGGTACTGAAGCTTTCTTT. Its protein product is CASSLRRGTEAFF.

This clonotype was counted many times. J is TRBJ2-7 and V is TRBV18, with TRBD1 matching over 9 bases. Germline CDR1 KGHSH, CDR2 LQKENI. V was pared by 6 bases and J by 6 bases, with 6 bases of the junction left unmatched. This CDR3 is built from 13 residues. The CDR3 sequence is CASSPGTGTEQYF. CDR3 bases: TGTGCCAGCTCGCCCGGGACAGGGACCGAGCAGTACTTC.

The chain has TRBV20-1 and TRBJ1-5, with D maybe TRBD1 (5 bases). Per germline, CDR1 DFQATT and CDR2 SNEGSKA (reference sequence). This CDR3 contains 15 residues. Deletions cut 1 base from V and 2 bases from J, with 12 bases between. The CDR3: CSARGGNHGNQPQHF. Written as DNA, the CDR3 is TGCAGTGCTAGAGGGGGCAACCACGGCAATCAGCCCCAGCATTTT.